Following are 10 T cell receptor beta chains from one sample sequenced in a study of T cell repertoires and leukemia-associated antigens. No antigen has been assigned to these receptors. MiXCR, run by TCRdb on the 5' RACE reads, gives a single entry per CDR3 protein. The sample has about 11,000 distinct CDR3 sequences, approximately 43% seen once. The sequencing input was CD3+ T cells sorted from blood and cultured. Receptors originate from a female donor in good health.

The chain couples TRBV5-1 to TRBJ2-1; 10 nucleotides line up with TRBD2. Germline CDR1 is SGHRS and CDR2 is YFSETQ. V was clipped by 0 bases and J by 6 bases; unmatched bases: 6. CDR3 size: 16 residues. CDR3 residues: CASSLAATSGFNEQFF. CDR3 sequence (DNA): TGCGCCAGCAGCTTGGCCGCGACTAGCGGGTTCAATGAGCAGTTCTTC.

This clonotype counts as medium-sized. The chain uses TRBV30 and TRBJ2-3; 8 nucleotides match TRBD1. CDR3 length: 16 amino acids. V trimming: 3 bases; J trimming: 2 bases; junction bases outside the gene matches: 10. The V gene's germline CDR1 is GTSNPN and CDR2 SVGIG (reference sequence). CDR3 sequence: CAWSRKGQANTDTQYF. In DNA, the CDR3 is TGTGCCTGGAGCCGAAAGGGACAGGCTAACACAGATACGCAGTATTTT.

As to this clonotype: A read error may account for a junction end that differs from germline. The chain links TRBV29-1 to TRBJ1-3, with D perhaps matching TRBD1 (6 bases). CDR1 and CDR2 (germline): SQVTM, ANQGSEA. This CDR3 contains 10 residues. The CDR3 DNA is TGTGCCGGACAGGGAAACACCATATATTTT. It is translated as CAGQGNTIYF.

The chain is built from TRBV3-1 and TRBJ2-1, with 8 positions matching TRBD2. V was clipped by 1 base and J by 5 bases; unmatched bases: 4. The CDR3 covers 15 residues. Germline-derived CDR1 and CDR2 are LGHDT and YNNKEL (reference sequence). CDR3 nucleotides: TGTGCCAGCAGCCAAGGGACTAGCCGCGACAATGAGCAGTTCTTC. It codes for CASSQGTSRDNEQFF.

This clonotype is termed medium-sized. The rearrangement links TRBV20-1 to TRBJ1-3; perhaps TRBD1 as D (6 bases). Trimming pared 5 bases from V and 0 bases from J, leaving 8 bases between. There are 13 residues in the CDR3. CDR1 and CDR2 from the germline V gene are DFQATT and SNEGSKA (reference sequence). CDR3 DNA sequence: TGCAGTGCTCGGACAGCCTCTGGAAACACCATATATTTT. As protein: CSARTASGNTIYF.

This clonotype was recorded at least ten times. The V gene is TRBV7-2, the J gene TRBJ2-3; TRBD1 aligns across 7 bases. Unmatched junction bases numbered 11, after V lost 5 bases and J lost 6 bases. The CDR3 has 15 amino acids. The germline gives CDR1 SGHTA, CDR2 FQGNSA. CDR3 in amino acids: CASSAGQAFADTQYF. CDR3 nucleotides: TGTGCCAGCAGCGCAGGACAGGCTTTCGCGGATACGCAGTATTTT.

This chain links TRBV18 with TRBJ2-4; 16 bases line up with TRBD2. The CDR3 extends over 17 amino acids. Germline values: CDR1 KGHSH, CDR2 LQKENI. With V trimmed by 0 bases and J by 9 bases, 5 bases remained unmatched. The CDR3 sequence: CASSPPGLAGGPGIQYF. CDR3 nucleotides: TGTGCCAGCTCACCACCGGGACTAGCGGGAGGGCCTGGCATTCAGTACTTC.

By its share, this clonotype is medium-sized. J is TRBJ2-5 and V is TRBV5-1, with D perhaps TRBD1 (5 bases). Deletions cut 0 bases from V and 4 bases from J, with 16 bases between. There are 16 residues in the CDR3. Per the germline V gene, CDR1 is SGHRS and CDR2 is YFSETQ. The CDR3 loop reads CASSLDVQLGLETQYF. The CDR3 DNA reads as TGCGCCAGCAGCTTGGACGTCCAATTGGGGCTAGAGACCCAGTACTTC.

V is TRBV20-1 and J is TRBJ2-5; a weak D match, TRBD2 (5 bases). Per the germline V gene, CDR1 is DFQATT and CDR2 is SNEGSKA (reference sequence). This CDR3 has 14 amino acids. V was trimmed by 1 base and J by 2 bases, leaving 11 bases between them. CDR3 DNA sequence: TGCAGTGCTAGAGGGGGTAGCGCACAAGAGACCCAGTACTTC. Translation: CSARGGSAQETQYF.

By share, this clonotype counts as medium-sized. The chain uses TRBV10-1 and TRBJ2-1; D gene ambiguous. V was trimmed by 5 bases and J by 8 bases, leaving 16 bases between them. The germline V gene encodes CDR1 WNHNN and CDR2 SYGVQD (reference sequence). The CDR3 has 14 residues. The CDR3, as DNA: TGCGCCAGCAGTAAAGACAAGCAGAAGGATGAGCAGTTCTTC. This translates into CASSKDKQKDEQFF.